Presented here are 27 T cell receptor beta chains from one specimen sequenced in a study of blood T cell repertoires in COVID-19. Sequencing was performed with immunoSEQ multiplex PCR; in TCRdb, only in-frame clones are kept and a portion is missing. Seen here are approximately 390,000 clones, 70% to 90% observed once, and the top ten hold 2% to 2.5%. The specimen was PBMCs or T cells enriched from blood (not recorded which). The receptors originated from a woman in her forties with acute COVID-19.

The rearrangement uses TRBV19 and TRBJ2-3, with D perhaps matching TRBD2 (6 bases). The CDR3 totals 14 residues. V was pared by 5 bases and J by 1 base, with 10 bases between. CDR1 LNHDA and CDR2 SQIVND come from the germline V gene (reference sequence). The DNA of the CDR3 is TGTGCCAGTAGTCCGGGACTCCGCACAGATACGCAGTATTTT. Translation gives CASSPGLRTDTQYF.

As DNA, the CDR3 is TGTGCCAGTAGTCTATCAACAGGGGGCACACCGAACTACGAGCAGTACTTC. Protein sequence: CASSLSTGGTPNYEQYF. The genes are TRBV19 and TRBJ2-7; 9 bases are shared with TRBD1. Looked up from germline, CDR1 is LNHDA and CDR2 is SQIVND (reference sequence). V was clipped by 5 bases and J by 3 bases; unmatched bases: 14. The CDR3 runs 17 residues.

CDR3 nucleotides: TGTGCCAGCAGTGAGTCAGGGGGAAGGGAGACCCAGTACTTC. As protein: CASSESGGRETQYF. The genes are TRBV25-1 and TRBJ2-5; 7 positions agree with TRBD1. The CDR3 consists of 14 residues. Germline trimming cut 3 bases from V and 5 bases from J; bases unmatched to any gene: 6. Germline CDR1 is MGHDK and CDR2 is SYGVNS.

The J gene is TRBJ1-2, the V gene TRBV7-8; 7 nucleotides match TRBD1. Germline CDR1 SGHVS, CDR2 FQNEAQ. V shed 4 bases, J shed 5 bases, and the junction held 4 bases outside the gene matches. CDR3 length: 13 amino acids. The CDR3 region has the DNA TGTGCCAGCAGCTCAGACAGGGAGTATGGCTACACCTTC. Its translation is CASSSDREYGYTF. The complete variable domain, with remaining parts taken from reference TRBV7-8 and TRBJ1-2, reads GAGVSQSPRYKVAKRGQDVALRCDPISGHVSLFWYQQALGQGPEFLTYFQNEAQLDKSGLPSDRFFAERPEGSVSTLKIQRTQQEDSAVYLCASSSDREYGYTFGSGTRLTVV.

The V call is TRBV5-6, the J call TRBJ1-6; 8 bases map to TRBD1. This CDR3 has 15 amino acids. V shed 4 bases, J shed 1 base, and the junction held 1 base outside the gene matches. CDR1 SGHDT and CDR2 YYEEEE come from the germline V gene. The CDR3 sequence is CASSTGGSYNSPLHF. In nucleotides, the CDR3 is TGTGCCAGCAGCACAGGGGGTTCCTATAATTCACCCCTCCACTTT.

The rearrangement uses TRBV5-1 and TRBJ1-1, with 9 bases matching TRBD1. Germline V lookup: CDR1 SGHRS, CDR2 YFSETQ. The V gene end was trimmed by 4 bases and the J gene end by 1 base; junction bases not matched to a gene: 5. CDR3 length equals 15 residues. The CDR3 sequence is CASSAGTGRNTEAFF. CDR3 sequence (DNA): TGCGCCAGCAGCGCAGGGACAGGGAGGAACACTGAAGCTTTCTTT. The whole variable domain, filled in from reference TRBV5-1 and TRBJ1-1, reads KAGVTQTPRYLIKTRGQQVTLSCSPISGHRSVSWYQQTPGQGLQFLFEYFSETQRNKGNFPGRFSGRQFSNSRSEMNVSTLELGDSALYLCASSAGTGRNTEAFFGQGTRLTVV.

The rearrangement links TRBV5-1 to TRBJ2-2; the match to TRBD1 covers 8 bases. Germline CDR1 reads SGHRS; CDR2 reads YFSETQ. J gave up 2 bases and V 7 bases, and 4 bases lay outside the gene matches. The CDR3 consists of 14 residues. The CDR3 DNA reads TGCGCCAGCTCCGGACAGGGAAACACCGGGGAGCTGTTTTTT. It encodes CASSGQGNTGELFF.

This sequence joins TRBV6-5 and TRBJ1-2; D gene ambiguous. There are 14 residues in the CDR3. Germline-derived CDR1 and CDR2 are MNHEY and SVGAGI. The V end was cut by 0 bases, the J end by 4 bases, with 9 bases between. CDR3 region: CASSYSTGLYGYTF. CDR3 DNA sequence: TGTGCCAGCAGTTACTCAACGGGTCTCTATGGCTACACCTTC.

This clone was seen more than once but under ten times. The sample carries other DNA sequences with the same CDR3. The chain uses TRBV3-1 (or the pseudogene TRBV3-2) and TRBJ2-7; the D is unclear. CDR1 is LGHDT, CDR2 YNNKEL, per germline (reference sequence). This CDR3 is built from 12 residues. Trimming shortened V by 0 bases and J by 2 bases, and 2 bases separated the two germline ends. The CDR3 is CASSQDTYEQYF. The CDR3 DNA is TGTGCCAGCAGCCAAGATACCTACGAGCAGTACTTC.

The CDR3 sequence: CASSKIGGYGYTF. CDR3 bases: TGTGCCAGCAGCAAAATAGGGGGTTATGGCTACACCTTC. The chain recombines TRBV5-6 with TRBJ1-2, with D perhaps TRBD1 (6 bases). CDR3 size: 13 residues. Germline CDR1 is SGHDT and CDR2 is YYEEEE. The V end lost 4 bases, the J end lost 5 bases, and 12 bases lay between the germline ends.

CDR3 sequence reads: CASSQRLSFAGGNTDTQYF. The CDR3 region has the DNA TGTGCCAGCAGCCAGCGCCTGTCGTTTGCGGGGGGTAACACAGATACGCAGTATTTT. This rearrangement joins TRBV4-2 to TRBJ2-3, with 8 positions matching TRBD2. The germline gives CDR1 LGHNA, CDR2 YNFKEQ. Trimming at V came to 3 bases and at J to 2 bases, leaving 16 bases not matched to a gene. This CDR3 is built from 19 residues.

The J gene is TRBJ2-5, the V gene TRBV7-8; 7 bases match TRBD2. V dropped 1 base and J dropped 5; count of bases not matched to a gene: 4. Germline values: CDR1 SGHVS, CDR2 FQNEAQ. The CDR3 has 14 residues. In DNA, the CDR3 is TGTGCCAGCAGCTTAGTCCCGCGGGGGGAGACCCAGTACTTC. It translates to CASSLVPRGETQYF.

The chain recombines TRBV4-1 with TRBJ2-1; possible D gene TRBD2, 5 bases. Germline CDR1 and CDR2: MGHRA and YSYEKL. This CDR3 region has 16 residues. Trimming left V 4 bases short and J 0 bases short, with 13 bases between. The CDR3 is CASSRIGLSSYNEQFF. CDR3 bases: TGCGCCAGCAGCCGGATTGGACTGAGCTCCTACAATGAGCAGTTCTTC.

The genes are TRBV15 and TRBJ2-6, with D unclear. Deletions cut 0 bases from V and 1 base from J, with 4 bases between. The CDR3 covers 15 residues. Germline assignment: CDR1 LNHNV and CDR2 YYDKDF (reference sequence). For the CDR3, the DNA is TGTGCCACCAGCAGAGACAGATCTGGGGCCAACGTCCTGACTTTC. It codes for CATSRDRSGANVLTF.

The V gene is TRBV3-1 (or the pseudogene TRBV3-2), the J gene TRBJ1-1; 12 nucleotides agree with TRBD1. CDR1 is LGHDT and CDR2 is YNNKEL in the germline V gene (reference sequence). J gave up 10 bases and V 5 bases, and 8 bases lay outside the gene matches. This CDR3 comprises 14 residues. The CDR3 reads CASSARDRGRSAFF. The CDR3 coding sequence is TGTGCCAGCAGCGCCCGGGACAGGGGGCGATCAGCTTTCTTT.

This clone has a handful of counts. This chain links TRBV10-2 with TRBJ2-2; 10 bases align to TRBD2. V shed 6 bases, J shed 8 bases, and the junction held 3 bases outside the gene matches. Germline-derived CDR1 and CDR2 are WSHSY and SAAADI. The CDR3 runs to 13 residues. The CDR3 spells CASSLAGVGELFF. The CDR3 DNA reads TGCGCCAGCAGCCTAGCGGGGGTGGGGGAGCTGTTTTTT.

This clone was seen a single time. The chain couples TRBV20-1 to TRBJ1-2, with D perhaps TRBD1 (6 bases). V dropped 3 bases and J dropped 3 bases, with 14 bases sitting between them. The V gene's germline CDR1 is DFQATT and CDR2 SNEGSKA (reference sequence). This CDR3 region has 14 residues. CDR3 in DNA: TGCAGTGCTAGTTTCCCGTACAGGGACTATGGCTACACCTTC. Protein product: CSASFPYRDYGYTF.

V is TRBV5-1 and J is TRBJ1-2; 9 positions match TRBD1. The CDR3 loop spans 14 amino acids. Germline V gene lookup returns CDR1 SGHRS and CDR2 YFSETQ. V trimming: 2 bases; J trimming: 6 bases; junction bases outside the gene matches: 5. The CDR3 here is CASSFTGTGNGYTF. CDR3 DNA: TGCGCCAGCAGCTTTACCGGGACAGGGAATGGCTACACCTTC.

This chain uses TRBV5-6 with TRBJ1-3, with 8 bases fitting TRBD1. V dropped 4 bases and J dropped 4; count of bases not matched to a gene: 4. Germline loops: CDR1 SGHDT, CDR2 YYEEEE. The CDR3 is 14 amino acids. For the CDR3, the DNA is TGTGCCAGCAGCGCGGACAGGGTAGGAAACACCATATATTTT. This sequence encodes CASSADRVGNTIYF. Complete variable domain (other parts from reference TRBV5-6 and TRBJ1-3): DAGVTQSPTHLIKTRGQQVTLRCSPKSGHDTVSWYQQALGQGPQFIFQYYEEEERQRGNFPDRFSGHQFPNYSSELNVNALLLGDSALYLCASSADRVGNTIYFGEGSWLTVV.

The rearrangement links TRBV6-6 to TRBJ2-1, with a weak D call TRBD2 (7 bases). CDR1 and CDR2 (germline): MNHNY, SVGAGI (reference sequence). The CDR3 contains 15 residues. Trimming took 10 bases from V and 4 from J, leaving 20 bases between them. The CDR3 is CATAGANQKYNEQFF. The CDR3 nucleotides read TGTGCCACGGCGGGGGCGAACCAAAAATACAATGAGCAGTTCTTC.

The chain recombines TRBV3-1 (or the pseudogene TRBV3-2) with TRBJ1-2, with 7 bases identical to TRBD1. In germline, CDR1 is LGHDT, CDR2 YNNKEL (reference sequence). The CDR3 extends over 13 amino acids. The ends lost 5 bases at V and 8 bases at J; junction bases unmatched: 8. The CDR3 is CASSSTGNGGYTF. The CDR3 nucleotides read TGTGCCAGCAGCTCGACAGGGAACGGGGGCTACACCTTC.

The chain employs TRBV14 and TRBJ1-1, with a possible D match to TRBD1 (5 bases). The V and J ends lost 2 bases and 0 bases respectively, with 25 bases between them. The CDR3 loop spans 20 amino acids. Germline CDR1 and CDR2: SGHDN and FVKESK. The CDR3 reads CASSQQRAGVFSKLNTEAFF. Here the CDR3 DNA reads TGTGCCAGCAGCCAACAACGGGCGGGGGTCTTCTCAAAGCTGAACACTGAAGCTTTCTTT. The full variable domain, with the rest looked up from reference TRBV14 and TRBJ1-1, is EAGVTQFPSHSVIEKGQTVTLRCDPISGHDNLYWYRRVMGKEIKFLLHFVKESKQDESGMPNNRFLAERTGGTYSTLKVQPAELEDSGVYFCASSQQRAGVFSKLNTEAFFGQGTRLTVV.

The V and J genes are TRBV5-1 and TRBJ2-1, with D maybe TRBD1 (5 bases). The CDR3 loop spans 12 amino acids. With 6 bases removed from V and 4 bases from J, the gap between germline ends came to 8 bases. Per germline, CDR1 SGHRS and CDR2 YFSETQ. The CDR3 DNA follows: TGCGCCAGCACCCCAGGGTACAATGAGCAGTTCTTC. It specifies CASTPGYNEQFF.

V usage is TRBV12-3 or TRBV12-4 and J usage is TRBJ1-2; D unresolved. This CDR3 is 11 amino acids long. V shed 7 bases and J shed 8 bases, with 11 bases lying between them. In DNA, the CDR3 is TGTGCCAGCACGCAGCAGCGGGGCTACACCTTC. Translation: CASTQQRGYTF.

The chain is built from TRBV7-9 and TRBJ1-2; 10 nucleotides line up with TRBD1. CDR3 length equals 15 residues. Per the germline V gene, CDR1 is SEHNR and CDR2 is FQNEAQ (reference sequence). V was clipped by 5 bases and J by 4 bases; unmatched bases: 7. Written as DNA, the CDR3 is TGTGCCAGCAGCCCCGGACAGGGGGGGCCCTATGGCTACACCTTC. Amino acids: CASSPGQGGPYGYTF.

CDR3 DNA: TGTGCCAGCAGACAGGGGAGGTATGGCTACACCTTC. As protein: CASRQGRYGYTF. The chain recombines TRBV6-5 with TRBJ1-2, with 7 bases that match TRBD1. Germline CDR1 MNHEY, CDR2 SVGAGI. The CDR3 has 12 amino acids. The junction had 3 bases not matched to a gene; V was cut back by 6 bases and J by 5 bases.

The rearrangement joins TRBV6-6 to TRBJ2-2; D is perhaps TRBD1 (7 bases). The CDR3 has 13 amino acids. Trimming removed 11 bases from V and 5 bases from J, with 15 bases in between. CDR1 MNHNY and CDR2 SVGAGI come from the germline V gene (reference sequence). In nucleotides, the CDR3 is TGTGCCTCGTGCCAGGGGGGTACCGGGGAGCTGTTTTTT. This gives the protein CASCQGGTGELFF.